These 9 T cell receptor beta chains were sequenced from one sample in a study of beta chain features in type 1 diabetes. Study-level points and caveats: TCRB CDR3 length was moderately but significantly reduced in all four CD4+ subsets of Type 1 diabetes patients.

Every isolated RNA sample was fully reverse transcribed, so sequencing captured expressed TCRB transcripts. Data came from immunoSEQ multiplex PCR; TCRdb stores just in-frame clones and leaves some out. The sample lists about 650,000 clones, approximately 13% occurring once. The antigens of these receptors remain unknown. What was sequenced was naive CD4+ T cells from blood. The receptor set was obtained from a man aged 25 to 45 with type 1 diabetes.

The genes are TRBV7-9 and TRBJ2-7; 7 bases are shared with TRBD2. Germline lookup yields CDR1 SEHNR and CDR2 FQNEAQ (reference sequence). This CDR3 is built from 11 residues. With 5 bases clipped from V and 6 bases from J, the junction kept 1 base outside the gene matches. This CDR3 is CASSGGGEQYF. The CDR3 bases are TGTGCCAGCAGCGGCGGGGGCGAGCAGTACTTC.

V gene TRBV10-3 combines with J gene TRBJ1-6; D ambiguous. Trimming stripped 2 bases from V and 7 bases from J, with 6 bases between. The CDR3 has 13 amino acids. Germline assignment: CDR1 ENHRY and CDR2 SYGVKD. The CDR3 spells CAISEIGNSPLHF. As DNA, the CDR3 is TGTGCCATCAGTGAGATTGGGAATTCACCCCTCCACTTT.

The V call is TRBV10-3, the J call TRBJ2-3; 9 bases map to TRBD2. CDR3 length equals 15 residues. With 9 bases clipped from V and 2 bases from J, the junction kept 9 bases outside the gene matches. Germline V gene data show CDR1 as ENHRY and CDR2 as SYGVKD. In DNA, the CDR3 is TGTGCCATAGCACCGAGCGGGGGGTTCACAGATACGCAGTATTTT. Encoded protein: CAIAPSGGFTDTQYF.

The chain joins TRBV9 to TRBJ2-2, with 7 bases lining up with TRBD2. V lost 3 bases and J lost 0; bases outside the gene matches: 2. CDR1 is SGDLS and CDR2 is YYNGEE in the germline V gene. The CDR3 has 15 amino acids. The CDR3 DNA is TGTGCCAGCAGCGCAGGACTAGCGAACACCGGGGAGCTGTTTTTT. Protein product: CASSAGLANTGELFF.

This clone occurred a few times. CDR3 nucleotide sequence: TGTGCCTGCAGGGAGGGTGGCTACACCTTC. It translates to CACREGGYTF. The V call is TRBV30, the J call TRBJ1-2; a possible D gene is TRBD1 (5 bases). Trimming took 6 bases from V and 7 from J, leaving 9 bases between them. Germline loops: CDR1 GTSNPN, CDR2 SVGIG (reference sequence). This CDR3 spans 10 amino acids.

This clone came up a few times. The genes are TRBV12-5 and TRBJ1-1; D unclear. There are 14 residues in the CDR3. The ends were cut back, 5 bases at V and 4 bases at J, with 14 bases in the middle. Germline V gene data show CDR1 as LGHNT and CDR2 as FRNRAP. CDR3 coding DNA: TGTGCTAGTGGTCCCCTGGGGTCTGGCACTGAAGCTTTCTTT. Translation: CASGPLGSGTEAFF.

This clone was seen a few times. The CDR3 region has the DNA TGTGCCAGCAGTGATAGACAGGGGATGGCGGAGGGCTACACCTTC. Translating it yields CASSDRQGMAEGYTF. V usage is TRBV2 and J usage is TRBJ1-2; 8 nucleotides agree with TRBD1. V dropped 3 bases and J dropped 8; count of bases not matched to a gene: 11. Per the germline V gene, CDR1 is SNHLY and CDR2 is FYNNEI. The CDR3 runs 15 residues.

The chain uses TRBV5-4 and TRBJ1-1, with unresolved D. Germline V gene lookup returns CDR1 SGHNT and CDR2 YYREEE (reference sequence). The V end was cut by 4 bases, the J end by 6 bases, with 19 bases between. There are 15 residues in the CDR3. The CDR3 DNA reads TGTGCCAGCAGCCAAGATCGAACAGACAACCCTGAAGCTTTCTTT. Translated: CASSQDRTDNPEAFF.

The chain has TRBV27 and TRBJ1-6; 9 bases agree with TRBD1. The germline gives CDR1 MNHEY, CDR2 SMNVEV (reference sequence). Trimming removed 6 bases from V and 10 bases from J; junction bases left unmatched: 7. The CDR3 is 14 amino acids. The CDR3 loop reads CASSGQGRASPLHF. The CDR3 DNA is TGTGCCAGCAGCGGACAGGGGAGGGCCTCACCCCTCCACTTT.